One T cell receptor beta chain is described in this entry. The data belong to a study of blood T cell repertoires in COVID-19. For the study at large: Samples taken during acute and convalescent COVID-19 were collected in the United States, Italy and Spain.

The participants were between roughly 18 and 100 years old and came from about two dozen US areas. Donors were grouped by their self-reported clinical history. As handled by the study authors: Estimation of nucleated cell counts relied on the amplification of reference gene primers. Using immunoSEQ multiplex PCR, the repertoire was profiled, and TCRdb retains in-frame clones only, with some absent. Clonal size and the V and J genes are those of that table, whereas D and trimming came from the DNA. In the table there are 300,000 to 500,000 clones, roughly 86% of which are singletons. The CDR3 is 12 residues long. Germline V gene sequence: CDR1 SQVTM, CDR2 ANQGSEA. J gave up 8 bases and V 7 bases, and 9 bases lay outside the gene matches.

This receptor was identified in a woman in her thirties or forties with acute COVID-19. Specimen: PBMCs or T cells enriched from blood (not recorded which). The rearrangement joins TRBV29-1 to TRBJ1-2, with TRBD1 matching 8 bases. CDR3 in amino acids: CSAGTGGDGYTF. CDR3 DNA: TGCAGCGCAGGGACAGGAGGAGACGGCTACACCTTC.